This paragraph covers one T cell receptor beta chain sequence. As yet, its antigen is unknown. The data were obtained in a study of cytomegalovirus exposure and HLA in healthy donors. Study-level results: Most TCR sequences proved rare, with some public TCRs found in many donors. TCR beta chain V- and J-gene trimming was linked, in a later analysis, to a missense variant in DCLRE1C.

The CDR3 loop spans 16 amino acids. CDR1 is SGHAT, CDR2 FQNNGV, per germline. Trimming took 1 base from V and 8 from J, leaving 20 bases between them. Vbeta (60) and Jbeta (13) primers were used in the PCR. Using immunoSEQ multiplex PCR, the repertoire was profiled, and TCRdb retains in-frame clones only, with some absent. Of under 150,000 clones in the sample, around four fifths were seen once. The sequence derives from a woman aged 40 to 55 in good health and CMV-seronegative. Sequencing input: PBMCs. J is TRBJ1-2 and V is TRBV11-2; a possible D gene is TRBD1 (6 bases). This chain's CDR3 is CASSLGWGPSTGGYTF. The CDR3 DNA follows: TGTGCCAGCAGCTTAGGGTGGGGGCCCTCCACAGGGGGCTACACCTTC.